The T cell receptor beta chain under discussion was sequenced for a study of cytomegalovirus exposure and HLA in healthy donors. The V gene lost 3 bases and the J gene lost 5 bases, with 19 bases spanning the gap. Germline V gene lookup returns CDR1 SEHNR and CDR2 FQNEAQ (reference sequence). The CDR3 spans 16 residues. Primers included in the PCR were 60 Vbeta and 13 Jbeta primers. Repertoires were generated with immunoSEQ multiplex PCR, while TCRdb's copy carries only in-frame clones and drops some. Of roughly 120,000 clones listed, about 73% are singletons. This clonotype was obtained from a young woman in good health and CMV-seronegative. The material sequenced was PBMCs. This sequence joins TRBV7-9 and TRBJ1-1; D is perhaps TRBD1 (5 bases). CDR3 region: CASSLPDTQARTEAFF. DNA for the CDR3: TGTGCCAGCAGCTTGCCGGACACCCAGGCGAGAACTGAAGCTTTCTTT. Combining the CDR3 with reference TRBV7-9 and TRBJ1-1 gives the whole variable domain DTGVSQNPRHKITKRGQNVTFRCDPISEHNRLYWYRQTLGQGPEFLTYFQNEAQLEKSRLLSDRFSAERPKGSFSTLEIQRTEQGDSAMYLCASSLPDTQARTEAFFGQGTRLTVV.